This T cell receptor beta chain was obtained from a study of blood T cell repertoires in COVID-19. The wider study: Sites across the United States, Italy and Spain contributed samples from acute and convalescent COVID-19. Sources were T cells, B-cell-depleted T cells, or PBMCs; the material itself was cDNA or gDNA.

Authors' methods: Reference gene primer amplification yielded estimated nucleated cell counts. The data were produced by immunoSEQ multiplex PCR, yet TCRdb's version contains in-frame clones alone and is incomplete. The D gene and trimming were derived from the DNA, and the V and J assignments and clone size from that table. The sample records approximately 190,000 clones, approximately 80% being singletons. V gave up 3 bases and J gave up 6 bases, with 14 bases separating them. This CDR3 spans 13 amino acids. The germline V gene has CDR1 GTSNPN and CDR2 SVGIG (reference sequence). The J gene is TRBJ2-5, the V gene TRBV30; a possible D gene is TRBD1 (5 bases). Sequencing was done on a sample of peripheral blood. The receptor was derived from a human donor with acute or convalescent COVID-19. The donor label of this sample is uncertain. The CDR3: CAWSYGRAKTQYF. The CDR3 DNA reads TGTGCCTGGAGCTATGGCAGGGCGAAGACCCAGTACTTC.